These T cell receptor beta chains were read from a single sample in a study of cytomegalovirus exposure and HLA in healthy donors. Assay used: immunoSEQ multiplex PCR; TCRdb lists only in-frame clones, some missing. The repertoire has 100,000 to 150,000 clones, about 70% of them found once; the top ten carry roughly 13%. The sample comprised PBMCs. These receptor sequences come from a woman aged 60-70 years in good health and CMV-seropositive. Each CDR3 is given with its conserved first and last residue. D genes are given only for firm matches. Expanded clones get a size class; other rows say once, few or many, or leave the size out.

len: 14
d_gene: TRBD2
v_gene: TRBV7-8
abundance: -
j_gene: TRBJ2-7
CDR3nt: TGTGCCAGCAGCTTAAAGACTAGCGGGCACGAGCAGTACTTC
CDR3aa: CASSLKTSGHEQYF

len: 15
d_gene: TRBD1
v_gene: TRBV13
abundance: once
j_gene: TRBJ1-6
CDR3nt: TGTGCCAGCAGCTTATACAGGGGGCTGGATTCACCCCTCCACTTT
CDR3aa: CASSLYRGLDSPLHF

len: 13
d_gene: -
v_gene: TRBV12-5
abundance: -
j_gene: TRBJ1-1
CDR3nt: TGTGCTAGTGGTTTGGTAAGGGGGACTGAAGCTTTCTTT
CDR3aa: CASGLVRGTEAFF

len: 15
d_gene: TRBD1
v_gene: TRBV5-4
abundance: -
j_gene: TRBJ1-2
CDR3nt: TGTGCCAGCAGCTTGGTTGACAGGGGGCTGGACGGCTACACCTTC
CDR3aa: CASSLVDRGLDGYTF

len: 16
d_gene: -
v_gene: TRBV1
abundance: -
j_gene: TRBJ2-2
CDR3nt: TGCACCAGCAGCCAAGTTTCCGGGGGATTCACCGGGGAGCTGTTTTTT
CDR3aa: CTSSQVSGGFTGELFF

len: 14
d_gene: TRBD1
v_gene: TRBV19
abundance: few
j_gene: TRBJ2-2
CDR3nt: TGTGCCAGTAGTTCACGGACAGGGTACGGGGAGCTGTTTTTT
CDR3aa: CASSSRTGYGELFF

len: 17
d_gene: TRBD1
v_gene: TRBV4-3
abundance: -
j_gene: TRBJ2-4
CDR3nt: TGCGCCAGCAGCCCATCGTACAGGGGAAGGGCCAAAAACAGTCAGTACTTC
CDR3aa: CASSPSYRGRAKNSQYF

len: 13
d_gene: -
v_gene: TRBV30
abundance: -
j_gene: TRBJ1-1
CDR3nt: TGTGCCTGGAGTGGGCAGGGAAACACTGAAGCTTTCTTT
CDR3aa: CAWSGQGNTEAFF

len: 13
d_gene: -
v_gene: TRBV7-3
abundance: -
j_gene: TRBJ2-7
CDR3nt: TGTGCCAGCAGCTCCGGACAGTCCTACGAGCAGTACTTC
CDR3aa: CASSSGQSYEQYF

len: 12
d_gene: -
v_gene: TRBV7-2
abundance: -
j_gene: TRBJ2-7
CDR3nt: TGTGCCAGCAGCTTAGAACACTACGAGCAGTACTTC
CDR3aa: CASSLEHYEQYF

len: 15
d_gene: -
v_gene: TRBV5-1
abundance: -
j_gene: TRBJ1-5
CDR3nt: TGCGCCAGCAGCGTCGACCCGGGTGGCAATCAGCCCCAGCATTTT
CDR3aa: CASSVDPGGNQPQHF

len: 15
d_gene: TRBD1
v_gene: TRBV30
abundance: few
j_gene: TRBJ2-7
CDR3nt: TGTGCCTGGAGCCTGCGGGGACAGGGGGCTTACGAGCAGTACTTC
CDR3aa: CAWSLRGQGAYEQYF

len: 13
d_gene: -
v_gene: TRBV18
abundance: -
j_gene: TRBJ2-7
CDR3nt: TGTGCCAGCTCACCATTAGACAGGCAAGAGCAGTACTTC
CDR3aa: CASSPLDRQEQYF

len: 16
d_gene: -
v_gene: TRBV19
abundance: once
j_gene: TRBJ2-1
CDR3nt: TGTGCCAGTAGTATAGGAGGGGGGGCCGTCTACAATGAGCAGTTCTTC
CDR3aa: CASSIGGGAVYNEQFF

len: 17
d_gene: TRBD2
v_gene: TRBV7-2
abundance: -
j_gene: TRBJ2-2
CDR3nt: TGTGCCAGCAGCCGCGCCCTGACTAGCGCCGACACCGGGGAGCTGTTTTTT
CDR3aa: CASSRALTSADTGELFF

len: 15
d_gene: -
v_gene: TRBV21-1
abundance: -
j_gene: TRBJ2-5
CDR3nt: TGTGCCAGCAGCAAAGGAAGGGGGCGTAGGGAGACCCAGTACTTC
CDR3aa: CASSKGRGRRETQYF

len: 14
d_gene: -
v_gene: TRBV5-4
abundance: few
j_gene: TRBJ1-3
CDR3nt: TGTGCCAGCGGTCCCGGGAGCTCTGGAAACACCATATATTTT
CDR3aa: CASGPGSSGNTIYF

len: 12
d_gene: -
v_gene: TRBV7-3
abundance: -
j_gene: TRBJ2-3
CDR3nt: TGTGCCAGCAGCTCACAGACAGATACGCAGTATTTT
CDR3aa: CASSSQTDTQYF

len: 15
d_gene: TRBD1
v_gene: TRBV10-3
abundance: -
j_gene: TRBJ1-1
CDR3nt: TGTGCCAGCAGACCACAGGGGCGATCGAACACTGAAGCTTTCTTT
CDR3aa: CASRPQGRSNTEAFF

len: 12
d_gene: -
v_gene: TRBV6-6
abundance: few
j_gene: TRBJ1-1
CDR3nt: TGTGCCACCCATAAACAGAACACTGAAGCTTTCTTT
CDR3aa: CATHKQNTEAFF

len: 14
d_gene: TRBD1
v_gene: TRBV6-5
abundance: -
j_gene: TRBJ2-4
CDR3nt: TGTGCCAGGGGGAAAGGGACAGGGGAAAACATTCAGTACTTC
CDR3aa: CARGKGTGENIQYF

len: 16
d_gene: TRBD2
v_gene: TRBV19
abundance: -
j_gene: TRBJ2-3
CDR3nt: TGTGCCAGTAGTTTGAAAAGCGGGAGAATGACAGATACGCAGTATTTT
CDR3aa: CASSLKSGRMTDTQYF

len: 18
d_gene: -
v_gene: TRBV19
abundance: -
j_gene: TRBJ1-6
CDR3nt: TGTGCCAGTAGCCCACTGGCTGGTAGGGGGGGGTTTTATTCACCCCTCCACTTT
CDR3aa: CASSPLAGRGGFYSPLHF

len: 12
d_gene: -
v_gene: TRBV2
abundance: -
j_gene: TRBJ2-7
CDR3nt: TGTGCCAGCAGCTCGACTAGCTACGAGCAGTACTTC
CDR3aa: CASSSTSYEQYF

len: 14
d_gene: TRBD2
v_gene: TRBV7-6
abundance: -
j_gene: TRBJ2-1
CDR3nt: TGTGCCAGCAGAGGACTAGCGGGAGACAATGAGCAGTTCTTC
CDR3aa: CASRGLAGDNEQFF

len: 18
d_gene: TRBD2
v_gene: TRBV4-1
abundance: -
j_gene: TRBJ2-6
CDR3nt: TGCGCCAGCAGCCGAGGGGGACTAGCTGCATCTGGGGCCAACGTCCTGACTTTC
CDR3aa: CASSRGGLAASGANVLTF

len: 16
d_gene: TRBD2
v_gene: TRBV27
abundance: once
j_gene: TRBJ2-2
CDR3nt: TGTGCCAGCAGTTTATTTGGGAGGGGTAACACCGGGGAGCTGTTTTTT
CDR3aa: CASSLFGRGNTGELFF

len: 15
d_gene: TRBD2
v_gene: TRBV5-4
abundance: -
j_gene: TRBJ2-1
CDR3nt: TGTGCCAGCAGCTTGGCGGGGGGGCAGTATGGTGAGCAGTTCTTC
CDR3aa: CASSLAGGQYGEQFF

len: 14
d_gene: -
v_gene: TRBV2
abundance: few
j_gene: TRBJ2-1
CDR3nt: TGTGCCAGCAGAGGGGGGGCGACCTACAATGAGCAGTTCTTC
CDR3aa: CASRGGATYNEQFF

len: 18
d_gene: -
v_gene: TRBV4-3
abundance: -
j_gene: TRBJ2-2
CDR3nt: TGCGCCAGCAGCCAAGATCAGCTGCCGGACAGTTACACCGGGGAGCTGTTTTTT
CDR3aa: CASSQDQLPDSYTGELFF

len: 14
d_gene: -
v_gene: TRBV5-4
abundance: -
j_gene: TRBJ2-3
CDR3nt: TGTGCCAGCAGCTGGTCGGGGAACACAGATACGCAGTATTTT
CDR3aa: CASSWSGNTDTQYF

len: 14
d_gene: TRBD1
v_gene: TRBV5-6
abundance: -
j_gene: TRBJ2-7
CDR3nt: TGTGCCAGCAGCTTGGGACAGGGAGTCTACGAGCAGTACTTC
CDR3aa: CASSLGQGVYEQYF

len: 16
d_gene: TRBD2
v_gene: TRBV5-4
abundance: -
j_gene: TRBJ2-3
CDR3nt: TGTGCCAGCAGCTTACAGAGCGGGGGGGCAGCAGATACGCAGTATTTT
CDR3aa: CASSLQSGGAADTQYF

len: 14
d_gene: TRBD1
v_gene: TRBV18
abundance: -
j_gene: TRBJ1-2
CDR3nt: TGTGCCAGCTCACCGGACAGGGCGAACTATGGCTACACCTTC
CDR3aa: CASSPDRANYGYTF

len: 16
d_gene: TRBD1
v_gene: TRBV11-1
abundance: -
j_gene: TRBJ1-1
CDR3nt: TGTGCCAGCAGCCCCTACTCCGGACAGGGCGGCTCTGAAGCTTTCTTT
CDR3aa: CASSPYSGQGGSEAFF

len: 14
d_gene: -
v_gene: TRBV7-9
abundance: few
j_gene: TRBJ1-6
CDR3nt: TGTGCCAGCAGCCTCCAGGGATATAATTCACCCCTCCACTTT
CDR3aa: CASSLQGYNSPLHF

len: 14
d_gene: -
v_gene: TRBV6-1
abundance: -
j_gene: TRBJ1-5
CDR3nt: TGTGCCAGCAGCGGCGGACAGTACAATCAGCCCCAGCATTTT
CDR3aa: CASSGGQYNQPQHF

len: 17
d_gene: TRBD2
v_gene: TRBV5-1
abundance: -
j_gene: TRBJ2-2
CDR3nt: TGCGCCAGCAGCTCAAAGGGACTAGCCCTAGTTGACGGGGAGCTGTTTTTT
CDR3aa: CASSSKGLALVDGELFF

len: 15
d_gene: -
v_gene: TRBV9
abundance: -
j_gene: TRBJ2-3
CDR3nt: TGTGCCAGCAGCCCGGGTCGGGACTCTTCGGATACGCAGTATTTT
CDR3aa: CASSPGRDSSDTQYF

len: 15
d_gene: TRBD1
v_gene: TRBV18
abundance: -
j_gene: TRBJ2-2
CDR3nt: TGTGCCAGCTCACCACCCGGACAGGGCTCCGGGGAGCTGTTTTTT
CDR3aa: CASSPPGQGSGELFF

len: 14
d_gene: TRBD1
v_gene: TRBV7-8
abundance: -
j_gene: TRBJ1-2
CDR3nt: TGTGCCAGCAGCCGCGGACAGGAGTACTATGGCTACACCTTC
CDR3aa: CASSRGQEYYGYTF

len: 16
d_gene: TRBD1
v_gene: TRBV6-6
abundance: -
j_gene: TRBJ1-2
CDR3nt: TGTGCCAGCAGTTTGATGGCAGGGGGCGAAGATAATGGCTACACCTTC
CDR3aa: CASSLMAGGEDNGYTF

len: 12
d_gene: -
v_gene: TRBV9
abundance: -
j_gene: TRBJ2-7
CDR3nt: TGTGCCAGCACCTCTCCAACGGGGGAGCAGTACTTC
CDR3aa: CASTSPTGEQYF

len: 15
d_gene: TRBD1
v_gene: TRBV2
abundance: -
j_gene: TRBJ2-6
CDR3nt: TGTGCCAGCAGCGCCGGGACAGCTGGGGCCAACGTCCTGACTTTC
CDR3aa: CASSAGTAGANVLTF

len: 16
d_gene: -
v_gene: TRBV7-9
abundance: many
j_gene: TRBJ1-1
CDR3nt: TGTGCCAGCAGCCTCTCACAGGGTTGGATGAACACTGAAGCTTTCTTT
CDR3aa: CASSLSQGWMNTEAFF

len: 13
d_gene: TRBD1
v_gene: TRBV30
abundance: -
j_gene: TRBJ2-7
CDR3nt: TGTGCCTGGAGTGGACAGGGGAGGTACGAGCAGTACTTC
CDR3aa: CAWSGQGRYEQYF

len: 16
d_gene: -
v_gene: TRBV4-1
abundance: -
j_gene: TRBJ2-1
CDR3nt: TGCGCCAGCAGCCAAGTTTCCCTTGTAACCTACAATGAGCAGTTCTTC
CDR3aa: CASSQVSLVTYNEQFF

len: 14
d_gene: -
v_gene: TRBV6-1
abundance: -
j_gene: TRBJ1-1
CDR3nt: TGTGCCACCCAAACCTTCGGGGGGAACACTGAAGCTTTCTTT
CDR3aa: CATQTFGGNTEAFF

len: 15
d_gene: TRBD2
v_gene: TRBV7-3
abundance: -
j_gene: TRBJ2-5
CDR3nt: TGTGCCAGCAGCTTCGGGACTAGCGGCCAAGAGACCCAGTACTTC
CDR3aa: CASSFGTSGQETQYF

len: 14
d_gene: -
v_gene: TRBV30
abundance: -
j_gene: TRBJ2-7
CDR3nt: TGTGCCTGGAATAATCCGGGGTCCTTCTACGAGCAGTACTTC
CDR3aa: CAWNNPGSFYEQYF

len: 13
d_gene: -
v_gene: TRBV6-4
abundance: -
j_gene: TRBJ1-2
CDR3nt: TGTGCCAGCAGCGCAGGGGAGAGCTATGGCTACACCTTC
CDR3aa: CASSAGESYGYTF

len: 15
d_gene: TRBD1
v_gene: TRBV5-4
abundance: -
j_gene: TRBJ1-2
CDR3nt: TGTGCCAGCAGCTCCACCCTGACAGGGCCCTATGGCTACACCTTC
CDR3aa: CASSSTLTGPYGYTF

len: 16
d_gene: TRBD2
v_gene: TRBV4-1
abundance: -
j_gene: TRBJ2-3
CDR3nt: TGCGCCAGCAGCCACGGACTAGCGGGAATCACAGATACGCAGTATTTT
CDR3aa: CASSHGLAGITDTQYF

len: 15
d_gene: TRBD1
v_gene: TRBV6-5
abundance: few
j_gene: TRBJ1-2
CDR3nt: TGTGCCAGCCAGAATCGGGGGACAGGGGCCTATGGCTACACCTTC
CDR3aa: CASQNRGTGAYGYTF

len: 13
d_gene: -
v_gene: TRBV6-1
abundance: -
j_gene: TRBJ1-2
CDR3nt: TGTGCCAGCAGTGAAGGGCTTAACTATGGCTACACCTTC
CDR3aa: CASSEGLNYGYTF

len: 14
d_gene: -
v_gene: TRBV5-6
abundance: -
j_gene: TRBJ1-2
CDR3nt: TGTGCCAGCACAGGGCAGGGTAGGAACTATGGCTACACCTTC
CDR3aa: CASTGQGRNYGYTF

len: 13
d_gene: -
v_gene: TRBV29-1
abundance: -
j_gene: TRBJ1-5
CDR3nt: TGCAGCGTTGAAACCCAGGCTGGGCAGCCCCAGCATTTT
CDR3aa: CSVETQAGQPQHF

len: 11
d_gene: -
v_gene: TRBV2
abundance: -
j_gene: TRBJ2-5
CDR3nt: TGTGCCAGCGAGGCCTCCGGGACCCAGTACTTC
CDR3aa: CASEASGTQYF

len: 13
d_gene: TRBD1
v_gene: TRBV30
abundance: -
j_gene: TRBJ1-1
CDR3nt: TGTGCCTGGGGGCTCAGGGGGGACACTGAAGCTTTCTTT
CDR3aa: CAWGLRGDTEAFF

len: 16
d_gene: TRBD2
v_gene: TRBV5-4
abundance: once
j_gene: TRBJ2-3
CDR3nt: TGTGCCAGCAGCTTGGGACCAGCGGGAGGGCGAAATACGCAGTATTTT
CDR3aa: CASSLGPAGGRNTQYF